This TCR beta chain was identified in a study of early T cells in non-severe SARS-CoV-2 infection. At the level of the study: Sequencing targeted bulk RNA from unsorted whole blood, leaving chains unpaired.

The CDR3 runs 16 residues. The germline CDR1 and CDR2 sequences are KGHDR and SFDVKD. V dropped 5 bases and J dropped 2; count of bases not matched to a gene: 9. Notes on the study in general: Lookups in VDJdb leaned toward anti-spike CD8 responses and missed private and CD4 specificities.

As for this clonotype: As yet, its antigen is unknown.

The library protocol tagged individual cDNA molecules with unique molecular identifiers. TCRdb re-analysed the 5' RACE reads in MiXCR, keeping a single row per CDR3 protein. The sample includes about 83,000 distinct CDR3 sequences, about 10% seen only once; the top ten take over 7%. The sequence derives from an adult who was a healthcare worker with PCR-confirmed SARS-CoV-2 infection or an uninfected control (not recorded which). The V call is TRBV24-1, the J call TRBJ2-3; 7 bases are shared with TRBD2. This material consisted of whole blood, taken at baseline. The CDR3 region has the DNA TGTGCCACCAGTGGATCGGGGACTATATACACAGATACGCAGTATTTT. This sequence encodes CATSGSGTIYTDTQYF.